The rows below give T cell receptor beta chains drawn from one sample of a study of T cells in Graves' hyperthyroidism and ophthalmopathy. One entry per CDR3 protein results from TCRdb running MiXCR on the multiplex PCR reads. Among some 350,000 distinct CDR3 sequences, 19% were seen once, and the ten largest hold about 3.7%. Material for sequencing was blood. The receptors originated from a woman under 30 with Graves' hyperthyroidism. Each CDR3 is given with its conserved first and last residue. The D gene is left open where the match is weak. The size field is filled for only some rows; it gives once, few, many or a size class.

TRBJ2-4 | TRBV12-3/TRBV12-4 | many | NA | CASSPTKGPKPNIQYF | TGTGCCAGCAGCCCAACGAAAGGCCCTAAACCGAACATTCAGTACTTC
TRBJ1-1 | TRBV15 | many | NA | CAPRSVGVLPNTEAFF | TGTGCCCCCCGTTCGGTGGGGGTTCTCCCTAACACTGAAGCTTTCTTT
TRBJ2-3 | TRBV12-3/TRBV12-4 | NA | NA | CASSPSTSGTQYF | TGTGCCAGCAGCCCTTCGACTAGTGGCACGCAGTATTTT
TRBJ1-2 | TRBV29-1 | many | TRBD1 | CSVEDRRQGKGYTF | TGCAGCGTTGAAGATAGAAGACAGGGCAAAGGCTACACCTTC
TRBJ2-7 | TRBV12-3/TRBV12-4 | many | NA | CASSPGDTYEQYF | TGTGCCAGCAGCCCAGGGGATACCTACGAGCAGTACTTC
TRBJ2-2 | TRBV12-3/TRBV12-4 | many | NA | CASSLRAGRTGELFF | TGTGCCAGCAGTTTAAGAGCAGGGAGGACCGGGGAGCTGTTTTTT
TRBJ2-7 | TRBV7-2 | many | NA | CASSLALTGNSYEQYF | TGTGCCAGCAGCTTGGCCCTAACAGGGAACTCCTACGAGCAGTACTTC
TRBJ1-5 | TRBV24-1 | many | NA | CASAAQGGQPQHF | TGTGCCAGCGCGGCTCAGGGAGGGCAGCCCCAGCATTTT
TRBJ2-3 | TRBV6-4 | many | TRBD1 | CASSGTGGTDTQYF | TGTGCCAGCAGTGGGACAGGGGGCACAGATACGCAGTATTTT
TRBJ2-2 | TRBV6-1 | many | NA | CASSFGGTTGELFF | TGTGCCAGCAGCTTCGGGGGCACCACCGGGGAGCTGTTTTTT
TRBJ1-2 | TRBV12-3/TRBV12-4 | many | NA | CASSLYAGEGYGYTF | TGTGCCAGCAGTTTGTACGCGGGGGAAGGCTATGGCTACACCTTC
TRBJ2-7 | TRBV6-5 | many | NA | CASSLGRGEQYF | TGTGCCAGCAGTCTAGGTCGAGGCGAGCAGTACTTC
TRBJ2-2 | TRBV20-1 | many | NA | CSAILGTGKLFF | TGCAGTGCTATTCTCGGGACCGGGAAGCTGTTTTTT
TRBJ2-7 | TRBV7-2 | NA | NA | CASSPLTGREQYF | TGTGCCAGCAGCCCTTTGACAGGTCGCGAGCAGTACTTC
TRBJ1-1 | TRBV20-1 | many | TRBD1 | CSASGQGLEAFF | TGCAGTGCTTCGGGACAGGGTCTTGAAGCTTTCTTT
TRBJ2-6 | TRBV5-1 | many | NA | CASSLSGTEGANVLTF | TGCGCCAGCAGCTTGTCGGGCACGGAGGGGGCCAACGTCCTGACTTTC
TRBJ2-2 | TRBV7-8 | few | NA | CASSLAGSLGANTGELFF | TGTGCCAGCAGCTTAGCGGGCAGCTTGGGCGCTAACACCGGGGAGCTGTTTTTT
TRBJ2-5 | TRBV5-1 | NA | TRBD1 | CASSLQGVIWYF | TGCGCCAGCAGCTTGCAGGGGGTTATATGGTACTTC
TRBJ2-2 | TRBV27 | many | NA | CASSFGTNTGELFF | TGTGCCAGCAGTTTCGGCACCAACACCGGGGAGCTGTTTTTT
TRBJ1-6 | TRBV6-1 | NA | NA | CASRIQVIYNSPLHF | TGTGCCAGCAGAATACAGGTTATCTATAATTCACCCCTCCACTTT
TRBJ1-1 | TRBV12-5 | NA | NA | CASGLVRGPNTEAFF | TGTGCTAGTGGTTTGGTACGGGGGCCAAACACTGAAGCTTTCTTT
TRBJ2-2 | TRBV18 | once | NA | CASSPLPNTGELFF | TGTGCCAGCTCACCACTCCCGAACACCGGGGAGCTGTTTTTT
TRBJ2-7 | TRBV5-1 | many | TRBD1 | CASSLRGGAAQGREQYF | TGCGCCAGCAGCTTAAGAGGGGGCGCAGCCCAGGGGCGCGAGCAGTACTTC
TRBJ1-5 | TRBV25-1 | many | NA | CASSESPNSNQPQHF | TGTGCCAGCAGTGAATCCCCGAATAGCAATCAGCCCCAGCATTTT
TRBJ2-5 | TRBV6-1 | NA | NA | CASSTGRLETQYF | TGTGCCAGCAGTACCGGTCGATTGGAGACCCAGTACTTC
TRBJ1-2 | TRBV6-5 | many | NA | CASSYSEGSGYGYTF | TGTGCCAGCAGTTACTCAGAGGGTTCGGGCTATGGCTACACCTTC
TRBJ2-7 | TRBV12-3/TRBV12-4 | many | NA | CASSPTRTLTYEQYF | TGTGCCAGCAGCCCTACAAGGACTCTTACCTACGAGCAGTACTTC
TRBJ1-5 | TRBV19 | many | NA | CASSIDSQGVNQPQHF | TGTGCCAGTAGTATAGATAGTCAGGGAGTCAATCAGCCCCAGCATTTT
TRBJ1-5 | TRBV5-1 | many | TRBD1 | CASSLGDSSNQPQHF | TGCGCCAGCAGCTTGGGGGACAGCTCAAATCAGCCCCAGCATTTT
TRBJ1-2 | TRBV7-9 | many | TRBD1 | CASSLGTGDGYTF | TGTGCCAGCAGCTTAGGGACAGGGGATGGCTACACCTTC
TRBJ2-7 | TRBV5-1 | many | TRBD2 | CASSLGATAGGYEQYF | TGCGCCAGCAGCTTGGGGGCAACAGCGGGGGGGTACGAGCAGTACTTC
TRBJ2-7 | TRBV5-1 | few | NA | CASSLDPLSYEQYF | TGCGCCAGCAGCTTGGATCCCCTTTCCTACGAGCAGTACTTC
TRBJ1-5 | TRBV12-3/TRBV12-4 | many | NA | CASSDGSHADQPQHF | TGTGCCAGCAGCGACGGGTCACACGCGGATCAGCCCCAGCATTTT
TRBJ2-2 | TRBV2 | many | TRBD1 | CASSLRTGGTGELFF | TGTGCCAGCAGTTTACGGACAGGGGGCACCGGGGAGCTGTTTTTT
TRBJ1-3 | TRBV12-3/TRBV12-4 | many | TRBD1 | CASSSDRGYSGNTIYF | TGTGCCAGCAGTTCTGACAGGGGCTACTCTGGAAACACCATATATTTT
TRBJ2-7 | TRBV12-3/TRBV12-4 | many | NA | CASSLARSYEQYF | TGTGCCAGCAGCTTAGCGAGGTCCTACGAGCAGTACTTC
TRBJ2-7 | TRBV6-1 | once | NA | CASSELQAYEQYF | TGTGCCAGCAGTGAACTACAGGCCTACGAGCAGTACTTC
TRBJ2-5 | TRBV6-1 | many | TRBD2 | CASSEDWGTSGGIQETQYF | TGTGCCAGCAGTGAAGATTGGGGGACTAGCGGGGGCATCCAAGAGACCCAGTACTTC
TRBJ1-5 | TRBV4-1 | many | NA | CASSHAQGSNQPQHF | TGCGCCAGCAGCCATGCACAGGGTAGCAATCAGCCCCAGCATTTT
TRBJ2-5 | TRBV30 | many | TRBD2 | CAWSTRLAGAETQYF | TGTGCCTGGAGTACCCGACTAGCGGGGGCAGAGACCCAGTACTTC
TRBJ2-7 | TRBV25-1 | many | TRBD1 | CASSEPGQGYEQYF | TGTGCCAGCAGTGAACCGGGACAGGGTTACGAGCAGTACTTC
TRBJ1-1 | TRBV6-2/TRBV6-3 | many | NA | CASSHKLPKQGSGTEAFF | TGTGCCAGCAGCCACAAATTACCGAAACAGGGAAGTGGAACTGAAGCTTTCTTT